This T cell receptor beta chain appears in the sequencing data of a study of cytomegalovirus exposure and HLA in healthy donors (TCRdb year 2017). Context from the whole study: An earlier analysis of 587 of the donors reported 276 Gb of sequence data and 95 million to 130 million unique TCR beta sequences obtained from 150 million to 200 million T cells. An early release that covered 500 to 800 HLA-typed donors contained around 330 gigabases of sequencing data and around 85 million unique TCR sequences. Of the roughly 400 genotyped donors, about 80% fell in the genetic ancestry cluster associated with self-reported Caucasian donors. The aim of the study was to test whether cataloging public T cell receptors could identify signatures of past pathogen exposure. The study profiled the T cell repertoires of 550 to 700 subjects by immunosequencing and related them to cytomegalovirus serostatus. A separate validation cohort of about 110 different subjects was used in addition to the roughly 620-subject first cohort. High-throughput TCR immunosequencing, statistical association of individual TCRs with disease status, and machine learning were combined to predict cytomegalovirus infection status. A later analysis re-examined previously published TCR beta repertoires from just over 650 donors and added high-resolution HLA genotyping to investigate patterns of TCR occurrence. The later analysis used no new phenotypic data to find candidate immune exposures, relying instead on TCR beta sequences and their occurrence across donors. To decide whether each TCR beta V gene segment behaved as functional or pseudogenic, an earlier analysis of approximately 600 of the donors relied on high-throughput TCR beta sequencing. Donor age, sex, ethnicity and CMV serostatus were compiled alongside the repertoire data. A later genetic analysis took genome-wide SNP genotypes for 398 of the 666 donors and used that subset as a discovery cohort. All discovery cohort repertoires had been generated on a single sequencing platform. Class I and class II HLA loci were covered by the typing at four-digit resolution. The number of donors typed differed by locus, with roughly 620-630 for A, B, C, DRB1 and DQB1, around 560 for DQA1, nearly 610 for DPA1, and 400 to 490 for DPB1. Four to six DR-DQ haplotypes were handled as single units for association and clustering, since linkage in the cohort was strong. On average, around 200,000 unique TCR beta nucleotide sequences were sequenced per donor among about 400 genotyped donors of the cohort, with roughly 20% of those sequences being non-productive.

The investigation overall reported the following: According to a later analysis, TCR association rates differed among HLA loci, with DRB1 alleles showing the most associated TCRs and HLA-C alleles showing the fewest. A further reported finding was that TCR beta sequences accurately predicted the HLA-A and HLA-B alleles for most subjects in the first cohort. HLA typing was unavailable for some donors at each locus, so association tests used only the typed subset. For the cohort, immune exposure information was limited to CMV serostatus. V-gene and J-gene trimming of TCR beta chains was associated with a missense DCLRE1C variant in a later genetic analysis, and the association was replicated in an independent cohort. The study gave a list of 150 to 200 TCR beta chains associated with cytomegalovirus. Some 15 rarely observed V segments, including chromosome 9 orphons, were excluded from the earlier analysis of a few hundred of the donors because counts were too low. Compared with equally common non-associated chains, HLA-associated TCR beta chains in a later analysis were more clonally expanded and had lower generation probabilities. According to a later genetic analysis, donors in an Asian-associated ancestry cluster had fewer N-insertions in productive TCRs than the approximately 700-donor mean. A later analysis found that most CMV-associated TCR beta chains appeared HLA-restricted, with HLA associations seemingly driven largely by CMV exposure. Specific HLA alleles were associated with around 18,000 TCR beta sequences at a false discovery rate of 0.05 in a later analysis. Assigning TCR associations to individual alleles was difficult when HLA alleles, especially DR and DQ, strongly co-occurred. According to the authors, the approach could potentially be generalized to other disease states and immunological phenotypes. Because the 87-base-pair reads could not distinguish some IMGT-functional V segments, including TRBV6-2 and TRBV6-3, those segments were excluded. The classifier was reported to diagnose cytomegalovirus status with high specificity and sensitivity in both the original cohort and the validation cohort. Several of the top co-occurrence clusters appeared to be linked to parvovirus B19, influenza, CMV and Epstein-Barr virus, according to a later analysis. Sequencing depth was assumed to be roughly uniform across donors in the presence/absence analyses, though that assumption may not hold. In an earlier analysis of some 550 of the donors, most TCR beta V segments were observed in productive rearrangements about 87% or about 30% of the time, broadly matching IMGT annotations. Linkage disequilibrium might explain the correlated functional status among segregating V segments, but an unknown experimental factor could not be ruled out. A group of highly shared sequence variants was considered likely to be a technical artifact of the sequencing pipeline. In vitro tests confirmed that a few of the cytomegalovirus-associated TCR beta chains recognize cytomegalovirus antigens. Across donors, most TCR sequences were observed very rarely, whereas some public TCRs were present in many individuals. This cohort had only TCR beta chains sequenced, and the lack of alpha or paired-chain data limited which features could be detected.

The cohort was made up of hundreds of healthy bone marrow donors. All cohort members were sampled while nominally healthy, although unrecorded immune exposures were likely present. The donor was CMV seronegative and was included in the group of a few hundred seronegative cohort members. Each donor provided a peripheral blood sample, and peripheral blood mononuclear cells were used for TCR beta sequencing. The Qiagen DNeasy Blood Extraction Kit was used to extract genomic DNA from the blood cell samples. Details on this clone: Its antigen is currently not known.

The library was generated by the immunoSEQ multiplex PCR assay. For the multiplex PCR, a mixture combining 60 forward primers for TCR Vbeta segments and 13 reverse primers for TCR Jbeta segments was used. A multiplex PCR assay on genomic DNA amplified the CDR3 region of rearranged TCR beta genes. On the Illumina HiSeq System, the amplified TCR beta libraries were sequenced as 87-base-pair reads. The original methods were these. A later analysis counted some 74 million unique TCR beta chains across the 600 to 850 repertoires, and about 10 million of these chains were shared by at least two donors. A nearest-neighbor algorithm error-corrected the raw reads and collapsed the reads into unique sequences, merging closely related sequences to remove PCR and sequencing errors. To assign V, D and J gene segments, CDR3 sequences were aligned to IMGT reference sequences. For a sequence to be retained, a match of at least six nucleotides was required to both a V gene segment and a J gene segment. Rearrangements were classified as productive when the CDR3 lacked stop codons and remained in frame with V and J, and all other rearrangements were classified as non-productive. Following IMGT convention, CDR3 was defined as the stretch from the second conserved V-encoded cysteine to the conserved J-encoded phenylalanine. Sequences without an unambiguous match to a single V gene segment were excluded from the earlier analysis of 450 to 750 of the donors. In an earlier analysis of approximately 500 of the donors, a V segment was called functional when productive rearrangements were above 56.7%, and segregating when the standard deviation between donors exceeded 5%. A statistical classification framework was built for diagnosing cytomegalovirus status from the catalog of TCR beta chain sequences. A later analysis assigned V and J genes by comparing TCR nucleotide sequences with IMGT/GENE-DB human TR gene sequences. Using the TCRdist pipeline, a later analysis assigned CDR3 sequences along with most-parsimonious VDJ recombination scenarios. In a later analysis, each TCR beta chain was defined by its CDR3 amino acid sequence together with its V-gene family, and reads without a unique V-gene family were excluded. In a later analysis, approximately 640 highly shared, low-generation-probability nucleotide sequences were removed to address suspected cross-contamination and a sequencing artifact. A later analysis calculated a clonal expansion index for each public chain from normalized within-repertoire ranks of inferred template counts. Generation probabilities in a later analysis came from a VDJ recombination model fitted to out-of-frame rearrangements, and those results were checked against IGoR. A later analysis scored TCR-TCR, TCR-HLA and TCR-CMV co-occurrence with hypergeometric tests, applying a repertoire-size bias correction to TCR pairs. To estimate false discovery rates, a later analysis permuted the HLA or CMV assignments 20 times. A later analysis grouped co-occurring TCRs with DBSCAN, adding TCRdist sequence similarity when clustering within HLA-allele-positive subsets. Repertoires with fewer than 30,000 or more than 120,000 public chains were left out of co-occurrence clustering, as were four to six repertoires with anomalous nucleotide sharing. TCRdb provides this immuneACCESS table in a form limited to in-frame rearrangements. Some clones are lacking; in checked studies, under half of them reflect an unresolved V gene, and why the rest are absent is not known. V and J calls and clone size are those listed in that table; D and trimming were worked out from the DNA. The table kept for this sample lists approximately 150,000 clones. About 1.6% of the sample is in the top ten clones.

The CDR3, cysteine through phenylalanine, is 16 amino acids long. Only the CDR3 portion is preserved as DNA: 48 bases, with reading frame beginning at the first base. The trim is 0 bases for V and 2 bases for J, with a gap of 13 bases between the germline ends. Via the germline V gene, CDR1 is KGHSH and CDR2 LQKENI. The chain is made from TRBV18 and TRBJ1-1; a tentative D match to TRBD1 spans 6 bases. Material: PBMCs. The TCR originated in a woman in her thirties or forties in good health and CMV-seronegative. The DNA is TGTGCCAGCTCACCACCCCAAGGGGGGGATAACACTGAAGCTTTCTTT. Translated, this is CASSPPQGGDNTEAFF.